This TCR beta chain was identified in a study of T cell responses to AZD1222 COVID-19 vaccine. Study-wide results and caveats: The study found Spike-specific TCR breadth and depth rose after two AZD1222 doses. Spike-spanning, vaccine-associated CD4 TCRs were dominant at 160-218 and 743-854. Clonal diversity was possibly underestimated; the donors were predominantly white British and more often female.

Per the germline V gene, CDR1 is SGHAT and CDR2 is FQNNGV. Trimming took 1 base from V and 4 from J, leaving 2 bases between them. The CDR3 has 12 residues. Of note for this clone: The antigen remains undetermined.

The method was immunoSEQ multiplex PCR; TCRdb's version includes in-frame clones alone and lacks a portion of them. The table lists about 110,000 clones, approximately 90% of them singletons, with approximately 15% in the top ten. The chain combines TRBV11-2 with TRBJ2-1; the D is unclear. This sequence originates from an adult who received the AZD1222 COVID-19 vaccine. The sample was peripheral blood, taken 28 days after the second AZD1222 dose. Here the CDR3 DNA reads TGTGCCAGCAGCTTAGGTTACAATGAGCAGTTCTTC. Translating gives CASSLGYNEQFF.